The T cell receptor (beta chain) described here comes from a study of blood T cell repertoires in COVID-19. Study-level background: Acute and convalescent COVID-19 samples came from the United States, Italy and Spain. In each case, the material was cDNA or gDNA derived from T cells, B-cell-depleted T cells, or PBMCs.

Germline V gives CDR1 SNHLY, CDR2 FYNNEI. This CDR3 region has 13 residues. V was shortened by 3 bases and J by 7 bases, with 12 bases between the two germline ends. Methods used by the authors: Cell counts per sample came from amplifying reference gene primers. Only in-frame clones appear in the TCRdb table, and some are missing; sequencing was by immunoSEQ multiplex PCR. The V and J calls and clone size come from that table; D and trimming were worked out from the DNA. The data show some 88,000 clones, about 76% seen once. This chain connects TRBV2 to TRBJ1-1; D gene unclear. The material sequenced was peripheral blood. The sequence was collected from a human donor in a cohort sampled during active COVID-19. The CDR3 sequence is CASSDGVLREAFF. The CDR3, as DNA: TGTGCCAGCAGTGACGGGGTCCTCCGTGAAGCTTTCTTT.